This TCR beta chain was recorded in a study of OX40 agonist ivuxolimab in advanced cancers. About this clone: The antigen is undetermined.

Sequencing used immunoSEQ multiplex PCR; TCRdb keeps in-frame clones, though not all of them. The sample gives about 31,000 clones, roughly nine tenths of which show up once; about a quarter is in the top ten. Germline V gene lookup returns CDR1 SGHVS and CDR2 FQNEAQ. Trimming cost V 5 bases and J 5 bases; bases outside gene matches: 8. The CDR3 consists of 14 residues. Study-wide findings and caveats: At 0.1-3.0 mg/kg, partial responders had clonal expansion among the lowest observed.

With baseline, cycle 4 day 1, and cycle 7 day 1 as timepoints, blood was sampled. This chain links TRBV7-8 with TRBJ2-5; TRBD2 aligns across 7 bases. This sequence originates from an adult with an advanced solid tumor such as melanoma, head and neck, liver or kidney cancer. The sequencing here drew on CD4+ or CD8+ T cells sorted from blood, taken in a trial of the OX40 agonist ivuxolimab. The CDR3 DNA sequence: TGTGCCAGCAGCCGACTAGCAGTTCAGGAGACCCAGTACTTC. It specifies CASSRLAVQETQYF.